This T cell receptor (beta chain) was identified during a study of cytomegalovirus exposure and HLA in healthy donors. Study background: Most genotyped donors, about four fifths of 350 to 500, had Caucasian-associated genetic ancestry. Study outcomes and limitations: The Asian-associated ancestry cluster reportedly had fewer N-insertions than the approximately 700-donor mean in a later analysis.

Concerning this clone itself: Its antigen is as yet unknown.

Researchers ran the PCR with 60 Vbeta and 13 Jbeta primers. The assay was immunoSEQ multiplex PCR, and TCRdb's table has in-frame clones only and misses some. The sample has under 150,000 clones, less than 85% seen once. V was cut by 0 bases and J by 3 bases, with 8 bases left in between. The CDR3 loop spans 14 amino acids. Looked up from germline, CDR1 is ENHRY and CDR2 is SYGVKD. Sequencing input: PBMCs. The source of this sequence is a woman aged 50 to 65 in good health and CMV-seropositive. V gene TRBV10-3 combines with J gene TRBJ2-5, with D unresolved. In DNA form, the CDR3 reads TGTGCCATCAGTGAGTCAACGGTAGAAGAGACCCAGTACTTC. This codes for CAISESTVEETQYF.